This T cell receptor beta chain came from a study of cytotoxic CD8 clonotypes in ibrutinib-treated CLL (dated by TCRdb to about 2021). Broadly, across the study: The cohort had 11 relapsed/refractory and around 16 treatment-naive patients; 17 to 18 were IGHV unmutated. An average of about 250,000 productive templates and 94,082 productive rearrangements was obtained per sample. Samples at response were collected after a median of around twelve months of treatment, with a range of roughly 6 to 36 months. Cryopreserved peripheral blood mononuclear cells were obtained prior to treatment, at the time of response, and at either disease progression or sustained remission. Of the roughly 90 participants in the trial, approximately 25 had longitudinal samples available. All remission and progressive disease samples were collected while patients were still receiving ibrutinib. Partial responses were observed in around 25 patients and complete responses in 2; after a median follow-up of around 68 months, remission was maintained in approximately 14 patients and progression was observed in around twelve. The study at large found these results: Clonality increased at ibrutinib response, stayed stable in sustained remission, and fell back toward baseline at progression. Sampling times were not matched between patients in sustained remission and patients whose disease was progressing, and lymph node repertoires were not examined. Public clonotypes were rare and either shrank or stayed stable during treatment, and the rise in clonality at ibrutinib response reflected expansion of private clonotypes. At baseline, clonality was higher than in age-matched healthy donors and showed a strong correlation with circulating CD8+ T-cell counts.

Approximately 2 micrograms of genomic DNA were extracted from cryopreserved PBMCs for TCR beta library preparation. Longitudinal blood samples from CLL patients on ibrutinib monotherapy were analyzed using high-throughput TCR beta sequencing. The patients took part in an open-label, single-center phase 2 trial of ibrutinib monotherapy. Based on the germline V gene, the CDR1 and CDR2 sequences are MGHRA and YSYEKL. The CDR3 has 15 amino acids, counting the end cysteine and phenylalanine. Here the CDR3 DNA is all that survives: 45 bases in frame from base 1. Clipping removes 3 bases from V and 4 bases from J, with 4 as the unmatched junction base count. Worth noting for this clone: No cognate antigen has been identified for it. No quality values exist for individual bases; no much larger clone is one base distant.

A MiSeq instrument was used for deep resolution sequencing, which targeted depths ranging from 1 in 1 million up to 1 in 200,000 T cells, with coverage averaging 10x for each clonotype. The immunoSEQ hsTCRB Kit was used to generate TCR beta libraries. The paper's data handling went like this. Data were analyzed with ImmunoSEQ Data Assistant and ImmunoSEQ Analyzer, with V, D and J genes assigned per IMGT definitions. Clonality, with values ranging from 0 to 1, was calculated as one minus the normalized Shannon entropy of productive rearrangement frequencies. Only overrepresented clonotypes making up at least 0.05% of the repertoire of each patient were included in the public clonotype analysis. Approximately 14 age-matched healthy donor repertoires from immuneACCESS were used as controls for clonality. This immuneACCESS table, as held by TCRdb, lists in-frame sequences with V and J called but not all clones. Of the missing ones, under half trace to an unresolved V gene in checked studies; the others have no known cause. That table furnishes V, J and clone size, whereas the DNA furnished D and trimming. The sample contains some 350,000 clones, under 70% of them found a single time. The ten largest clones take up 5% to 6.5% of the sample.

The sequence was obtained from a human donor with chronic lymphocytic leukemia. This sample comprised PBMCs, obtained after 36 months of ibrutinib treatment. Recombination connected TRBV4-1 to TRBJ1-5; 9 central nucleotides agree with TRBD1. The CDR3 region has the sequence CASSQDRGLNQPQHF. The DNA is as follows: TGCGCCAGCAGCCAGGACAGGGGCTTAAATCAGCCCCAGCATTTT.